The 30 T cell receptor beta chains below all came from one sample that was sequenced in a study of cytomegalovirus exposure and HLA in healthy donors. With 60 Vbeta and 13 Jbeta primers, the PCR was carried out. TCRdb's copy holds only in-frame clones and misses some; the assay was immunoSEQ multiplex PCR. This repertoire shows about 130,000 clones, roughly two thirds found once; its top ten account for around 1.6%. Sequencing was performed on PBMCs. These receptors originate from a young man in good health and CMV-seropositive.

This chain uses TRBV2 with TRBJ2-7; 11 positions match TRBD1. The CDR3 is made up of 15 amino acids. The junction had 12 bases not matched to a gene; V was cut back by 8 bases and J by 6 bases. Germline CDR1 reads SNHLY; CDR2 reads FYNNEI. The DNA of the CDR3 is TGTGCCAGCGCAATTTATGGGACAGGGGGTGGCGAGCAGTACTTC. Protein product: CASAIYGTGGGEQYF.

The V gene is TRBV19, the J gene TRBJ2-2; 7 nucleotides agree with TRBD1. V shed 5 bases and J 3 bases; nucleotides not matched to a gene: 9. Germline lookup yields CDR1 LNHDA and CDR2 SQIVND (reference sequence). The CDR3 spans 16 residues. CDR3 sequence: CASSWRQGSYTGELFF. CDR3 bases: TGTGCCAGTAGTTGGAGACAGGGATCATACACCGGGGAGCTGTTTTTT.

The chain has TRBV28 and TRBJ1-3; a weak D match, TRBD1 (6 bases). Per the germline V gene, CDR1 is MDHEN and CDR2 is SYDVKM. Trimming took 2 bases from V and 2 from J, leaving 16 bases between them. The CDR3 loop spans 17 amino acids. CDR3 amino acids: CASSLPTDRHTGNTIYF. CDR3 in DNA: TGTGCCAGCAGTTTACCGACAGACAGGCATACTGGAAACACCATATATTTT. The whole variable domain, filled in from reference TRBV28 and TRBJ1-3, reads DVKVTQSSRYLVKRTGEKVFLECVQDMDHENMFWYRQDPGLGLRLIYFSYDVKMKEKGDIPEGYSVSREKKERFSLILESASTNQTSMYLCASSLPTDRHTGNTIYFGEGSWLTVV.

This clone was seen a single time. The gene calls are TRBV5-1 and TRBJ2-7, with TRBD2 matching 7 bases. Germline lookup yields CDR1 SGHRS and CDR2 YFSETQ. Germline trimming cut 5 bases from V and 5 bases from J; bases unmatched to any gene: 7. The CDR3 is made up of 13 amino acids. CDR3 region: CASRVGEGHEQYF. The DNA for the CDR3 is TGCGCCAGCAGAGTCGGGGAGGGCCACGAGCAGTACTTC.

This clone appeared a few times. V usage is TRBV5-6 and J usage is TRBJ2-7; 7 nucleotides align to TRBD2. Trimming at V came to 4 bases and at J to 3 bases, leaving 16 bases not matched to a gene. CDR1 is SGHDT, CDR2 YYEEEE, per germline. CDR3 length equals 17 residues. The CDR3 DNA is TGTGCCAGCAGCCCGGGACTTAAGATTAGCGGGCGCTACGAGCAGTACTTC. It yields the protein CASSPGLKISGRYEQYF.

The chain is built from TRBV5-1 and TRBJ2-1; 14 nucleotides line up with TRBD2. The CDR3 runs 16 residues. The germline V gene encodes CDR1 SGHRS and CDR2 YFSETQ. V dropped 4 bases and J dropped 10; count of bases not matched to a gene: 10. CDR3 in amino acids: CASSPPGLAGEGEQFF. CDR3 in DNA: TGCGCCAGCAGCCCGCCGGGACTAGCGGGAGAAGGGGAGCAGTTCTTC.

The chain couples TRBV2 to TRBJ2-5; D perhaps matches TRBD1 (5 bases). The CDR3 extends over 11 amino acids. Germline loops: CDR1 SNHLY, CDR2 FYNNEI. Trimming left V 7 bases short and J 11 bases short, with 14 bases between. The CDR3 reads CASTSGIEQYF. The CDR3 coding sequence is TGTGCCAGCACATCAGGGATAGAGCAGTACTTC.

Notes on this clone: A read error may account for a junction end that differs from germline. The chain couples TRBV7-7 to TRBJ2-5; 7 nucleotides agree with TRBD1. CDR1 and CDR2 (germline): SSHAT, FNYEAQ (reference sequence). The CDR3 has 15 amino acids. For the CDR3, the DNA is TGTGCTAGCAGCAAAGGGGGACAGAACGGGGAGACCCAGTACTTC. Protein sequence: CASSKGGQNGETQYF.

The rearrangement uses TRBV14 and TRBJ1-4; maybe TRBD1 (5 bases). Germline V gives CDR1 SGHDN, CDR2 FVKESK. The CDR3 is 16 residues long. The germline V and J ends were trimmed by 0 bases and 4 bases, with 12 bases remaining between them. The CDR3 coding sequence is TGTGCCAGCAGCCAAGACCCAGGGCGTGTTAATGAAAAACTGTTTTTT. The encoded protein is CASSQDPGRVNEKLFF.

CDR3 sequence (DNA): TGTGCCAGCAGCTTCCCCCAAGACAGGTTTGGGGATTCACCCCTCCACTTT. It codes for CASSFPQDRFGDSPLHF. The chain carries TRBV7-9 and TRBJ1-6, with D possibly being TRBD1 (6 bases). The germline gives CDR1 SEHNR, CDR2 FQNEAQ (reference sequence). Trimming removed 3 bases from V and 8 bases from J, with 20 bases in between. This CDR3 region has 17 residues.

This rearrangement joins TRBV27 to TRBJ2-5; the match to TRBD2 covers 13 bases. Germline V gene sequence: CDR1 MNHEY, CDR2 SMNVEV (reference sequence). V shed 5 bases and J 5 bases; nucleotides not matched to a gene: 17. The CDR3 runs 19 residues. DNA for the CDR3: TGTGCCAGCAGTATGAATGCCGGGACTAGCGGGAAAACTGCCGAGACCCAGTACTTC. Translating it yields CASSMNAGTSGKTAETQYF.

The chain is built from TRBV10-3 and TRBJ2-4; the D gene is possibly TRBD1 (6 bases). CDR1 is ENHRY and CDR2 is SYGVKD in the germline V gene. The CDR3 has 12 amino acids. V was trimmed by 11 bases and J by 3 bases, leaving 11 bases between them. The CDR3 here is CAGGHVKNIQYF. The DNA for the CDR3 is TGTGCCGGGGGACATGTCAAAAACATTCAGTACTTC.

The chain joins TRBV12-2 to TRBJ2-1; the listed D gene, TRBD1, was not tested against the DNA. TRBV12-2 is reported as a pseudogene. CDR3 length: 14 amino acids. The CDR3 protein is CASRLGTGGNEQFF. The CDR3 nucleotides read TGTGCAAGTCGCTTAGGGACAGGGGGCAATGAGCAGTTCTTC.

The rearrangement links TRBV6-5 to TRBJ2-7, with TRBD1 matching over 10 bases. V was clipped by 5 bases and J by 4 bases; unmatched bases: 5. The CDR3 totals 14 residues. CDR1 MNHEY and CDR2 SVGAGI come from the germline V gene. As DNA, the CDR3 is TGTGCCAGCAGTCGACAGGGGGCACTATACGAGCAGTACTTC. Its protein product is CASSRQGALYEQYF.

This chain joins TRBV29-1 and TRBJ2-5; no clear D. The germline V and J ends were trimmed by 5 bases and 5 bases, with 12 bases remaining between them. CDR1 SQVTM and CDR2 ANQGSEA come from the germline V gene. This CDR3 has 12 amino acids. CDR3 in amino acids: CSVFEPDETQYF. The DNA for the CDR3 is TGCAGCGTTTTCGAGCCCGATGAGACCCAGTACTTC.

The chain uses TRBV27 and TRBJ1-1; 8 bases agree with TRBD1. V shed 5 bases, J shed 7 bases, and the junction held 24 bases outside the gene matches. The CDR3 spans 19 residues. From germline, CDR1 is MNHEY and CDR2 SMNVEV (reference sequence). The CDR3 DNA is TGTGCCAGCAGTAAATTTGCCAAGCTGAGGCAGGGGGCTTCGGGTGAAGCTTTCTTT. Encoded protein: CASSKFAKLRQGASGEAFF.

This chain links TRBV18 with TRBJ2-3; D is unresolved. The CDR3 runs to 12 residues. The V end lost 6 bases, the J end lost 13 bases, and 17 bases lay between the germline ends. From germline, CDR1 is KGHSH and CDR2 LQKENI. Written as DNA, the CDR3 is TGTGCCAGCTCCCGAGATGAGGCTGAGGAGTATTTT. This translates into CASSRDEAEEYF.

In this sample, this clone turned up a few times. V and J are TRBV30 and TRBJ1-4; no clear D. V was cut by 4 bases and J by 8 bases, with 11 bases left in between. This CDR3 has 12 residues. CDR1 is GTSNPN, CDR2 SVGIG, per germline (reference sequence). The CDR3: CAWTDYREKLFF. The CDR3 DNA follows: TGTGCCTGGACGGACTATAGGGAAAAACTGTTTTTT.

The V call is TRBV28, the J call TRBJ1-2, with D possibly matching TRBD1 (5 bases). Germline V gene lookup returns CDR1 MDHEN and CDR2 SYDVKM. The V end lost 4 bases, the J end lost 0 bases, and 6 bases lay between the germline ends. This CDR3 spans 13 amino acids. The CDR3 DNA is TGTGCCAGCAGTTGGGGGGCTAACTATGGCTACACCTTC. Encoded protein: CASSWGANYGYTF.

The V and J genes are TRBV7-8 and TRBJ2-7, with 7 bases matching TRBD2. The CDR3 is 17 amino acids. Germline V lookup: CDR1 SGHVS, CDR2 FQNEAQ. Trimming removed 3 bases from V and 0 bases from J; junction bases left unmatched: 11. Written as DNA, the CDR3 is TGTGCCAGCAGCTTCGGCCTAGCGGAAAGGAGCTCCTACGAGCAGTACTTC. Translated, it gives CASSFGLAERSSYEQYF.

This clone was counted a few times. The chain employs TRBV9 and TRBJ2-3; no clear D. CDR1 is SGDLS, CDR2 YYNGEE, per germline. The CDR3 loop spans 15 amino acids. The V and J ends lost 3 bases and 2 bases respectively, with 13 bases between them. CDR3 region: CASSASERITDTQYF. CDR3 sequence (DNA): TGTGCCAGCAGCGCGAGCGAGAGGATCACAGATACGCAGTATTTT.

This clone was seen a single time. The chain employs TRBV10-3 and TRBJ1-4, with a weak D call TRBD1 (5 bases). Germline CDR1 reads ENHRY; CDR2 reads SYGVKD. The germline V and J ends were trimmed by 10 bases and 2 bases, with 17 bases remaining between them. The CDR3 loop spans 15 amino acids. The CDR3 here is CATQGSRDTNEKLFF. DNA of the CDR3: TGTGCCACACAAGGTTCCAGGGATACTAATGAAAAACTGTTTTTT.

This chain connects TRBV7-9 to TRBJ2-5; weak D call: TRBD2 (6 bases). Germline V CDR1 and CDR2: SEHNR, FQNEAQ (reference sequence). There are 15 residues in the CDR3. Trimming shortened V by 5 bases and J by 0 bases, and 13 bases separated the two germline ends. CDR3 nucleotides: TGTGCCAGCAGCCTGACGCGGGGCGACCAAGAGACCCAGTACTTC. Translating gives CASSLTRGDQETQYF.

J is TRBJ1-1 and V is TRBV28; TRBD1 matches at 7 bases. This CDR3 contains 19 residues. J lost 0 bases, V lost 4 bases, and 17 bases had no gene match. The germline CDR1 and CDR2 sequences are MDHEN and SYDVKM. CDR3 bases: TGTGCCAGCAGTTCCCTTTTTCGGGACAGAGGATATCTGAACACTGAAGCTTTCTTT. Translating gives CASSSLFRDRGYLNTEAFF.

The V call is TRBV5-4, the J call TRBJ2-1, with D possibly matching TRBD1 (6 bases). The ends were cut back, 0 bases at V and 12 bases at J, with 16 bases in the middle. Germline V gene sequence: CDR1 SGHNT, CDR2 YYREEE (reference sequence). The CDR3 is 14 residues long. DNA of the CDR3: TGTGCCAGCAGCTTGGTGGGACACCTCGAGGCGCAGTTCTTC. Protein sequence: CASSLVGHLEAQFF. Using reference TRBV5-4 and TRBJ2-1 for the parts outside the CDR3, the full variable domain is ETGVTQSPTHLIKTRGQQVTLRCSSQSGHNTVSWYQQALGQGPQFIFQYYREEENGRGNFPPRFSGLQFPNYSSELNVNALELDDSALYLCASSLVGHLEAQFFGPGTRLTVL.

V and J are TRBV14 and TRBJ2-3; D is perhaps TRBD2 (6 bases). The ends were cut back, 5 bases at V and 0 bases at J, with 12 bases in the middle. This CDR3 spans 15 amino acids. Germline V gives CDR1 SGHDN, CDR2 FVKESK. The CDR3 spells CASSAPGTSTDTQYF. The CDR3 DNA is TGTGCCAGCAGCGCGCCCGGGACTAGCACAGATACGCAGTATTTT. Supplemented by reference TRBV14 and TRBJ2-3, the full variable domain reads EAGVTQFPSHSVIEKGQTVTLRCDPISGHDNLYWYRRVMGKEIKFLLHFVKESKQDESGMPNNRFLAERTGGTYSTLKVQPAELEDSGVYFCASSAPGTSTDTQYFGPGTRLTVL.

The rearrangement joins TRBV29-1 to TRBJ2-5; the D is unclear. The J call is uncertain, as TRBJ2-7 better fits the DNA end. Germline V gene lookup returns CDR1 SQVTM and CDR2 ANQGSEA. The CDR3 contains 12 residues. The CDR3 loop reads CSVEKSRNEQYF. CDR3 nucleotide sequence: TGCAGCGTTGAAAAGTCCAGGAACGAGCAGTACTTC.

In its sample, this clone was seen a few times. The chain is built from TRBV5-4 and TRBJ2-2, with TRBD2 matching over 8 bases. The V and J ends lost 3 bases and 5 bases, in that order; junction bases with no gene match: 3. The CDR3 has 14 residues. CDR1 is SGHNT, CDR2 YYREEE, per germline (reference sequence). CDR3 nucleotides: TGTGCCAGCAGCTCGTTAGCGGGAACCGGGGAGCTGTTTTTT. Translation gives CASSSLAGTGELFF.

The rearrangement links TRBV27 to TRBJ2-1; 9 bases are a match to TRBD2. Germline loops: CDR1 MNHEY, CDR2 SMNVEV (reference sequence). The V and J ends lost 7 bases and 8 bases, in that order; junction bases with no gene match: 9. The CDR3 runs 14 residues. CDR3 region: CASTQGTSHDEQFF. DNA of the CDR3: TGTGCCAGCACCCAAGGGACTAGCCACGATGAGCAGTTCTTC.

CDR3 sequence: CASRFHQGVETQYF. The CDR3 coding sequence is TGTGCCAGCAGATTTCACCAGGGGGTCGAGACCCAGTACTTC. The chain links TRBV5-4 to TRBJ2-5; 7 bases align to TRBD1. From germline, CDR1 is SGHNT and CDR2 YYREEE (reference sequence). The CDR3 sequence is 14 residues long. Trimming removed 5 bases from V and 5 bases from J; junction bases left unmatched: 9.